A single sample is the source of the 22 T cell receptor beta chains below, sequenced in a study of cytomegalovirus exposure and HLA in healthy donors. PCR used 60 Vbeta primers and 13 Jbeta primers. Sequencing was performed with immunoSEQ multiplex PCR; in TCRdb, only in-frame clones are kept and a portion is missing. The profile covers about 82,000 clones, with over 70% appearing a single time and approximately 20% taken by the ten largest. Sequencing was performed on PBMCs. These receptors all stem from a man aged 25-45 years in good health and CMV-seropositive.

This clone was seen just once. The chain recombines TRBV7-6 with TRBJ2-3; D unclear. Trimming shortened V by 0 bases and J by 2 bases, and 3 bases separated the two germline ends. The length of the CDR3 is 13 residues. Germline CDR1 SGHVS, CDR2 FNYEAQ. The chain's CDR3 is CASSLALTDTQYF. The CDR3 bases are TGTGCCAGCAGCTTAGCCCTCACAGATACGCAGTATTTT.

The J gene is TRBJ2-2, the V gene TRBV4-3; tentative D call: TRBD1 (6 bases). This CDR3 is built from 17 residues. Germline CDR1 is LGHNA and CDR2 is YSLEER. The V gene lost 4 bases and the J gene lost 1 base, with 16 bases spanning the gap. For the CDR3, the DNA is TGCGCCAGCAGCCGGTCAGGGACAAGTAAGAACACCGGGGAGCTGTTTTTT. Encoded protein: CASSRSGTSKNTGELFF.

This chain links TRBV6-5 with TRBJ2-1; 12 positions agree with TRBD2. With 7 bases clipped from V and 3 bases from J, the junction kept 4 bases outside the gene matches. The CDR3 length is 15 residues. Per the germline V gene, CDR1 is MNHEY and CDR2 is SVGAGI. CDR3 loop: CASIPLAGGYNEQFF. In DNA form, the CDR3 reads TGTGCCAGCATCCCACTAGCGGGGGGCTACAATGAGCAGTTCTTC.

V usage is TRBV28 and J usage is TRBJ2-5; D may be TRBD2 (5 bases). This CDR3 spans 16 amino acids. The V end was cut by 2 bases, the J end by 5 bases, with 18 bases between. Germline CDR1 reads MDHEN; CDR2 reads SYDVKM. As DNA, the CDR3 is TGTGCCAGCAGTTTAAATGGTCTCGGGAAATCGGAGACCCAGTACTTC. Translating gives CASSLNGLGKSETQYF.

The chain is built from TRBV9 and TRBJ2-1; D unresolved. Trimming cost V 2 bases and J 7 bases, with 4 bases left between them. Germline CDR1 reads SGDLS; CDR2 reads YYNGEE. The CDR3 has 11 residues. CDR3 DNA sequence: TGTGCCAGCAGCGTCTCGAATGAGCAGTTCTTC. It codes for CASSVSNEQFF.

The rearrangement links TRBV28 to TRBJ2-5; the match to TRBD2 covers 8 bases. Unmatched junction bases numbered 10, after V lost 5 bases and J lost 5 bases. CDR1 is MDHEN, CDR2 SYDVKM, per germline. CDR3 length: 15 amino acids. CDR3 region: CASSREGSGTETQYF. For the CDR3, the DNA is TGTGCCAGCAGTCGGGAGGGTAGCGGGACGGAGACCCAGTACTTC. Full variable domain (rest looked up from reference TRBV28 and TRBJ2-5): DVKVTQSSRYLVKRTGEKVFLECVQDMDHENMFWYRQDPGLGLRLIYFSYDVKMKEKGDIPEGYSVSREKKERFSLILESASTNQTSMYLCASSREGSGTETQYFGPGTRLLVL.

The rearrangement joins TRBV29-1 to TRBJ2-7; 10 bases map to TRBD1. The CDR3 loop spans 14 amino acids. Germline CDR1 reads SQVTM; CDR2 reads ANQGSEA. Germline trimming cut 5 bases from V and 4 bases from J; bases unmatched to any gene: 8. CDR3 protein: CSVKTRDRGYEQYF. For the CDR3, the DNA is TGCAGCGTTAAAACCCGGGACAGGGGATACGAGCAGTACTTC.

The rearrangement uses TRBV5-1 and TRBJ2-5; 7 nucleotides match TRBD1. The CDR3 is 15 amino acids. V shed 6 bases and J 2 bases; nucleotides not matched to a gene: 10. The germline CDR1 and CDR2 sequences are SGHRS and YFSETQ. CDR3 region: CASKSKGQLQETQYF. The CDR3 DNA follows: TGCGCCAGCAAATCAAAGGGACAGTTACAAGAGACCCAGTACTTC.

This sequence joins TRBV11-2 and TRBJ1-1; D possibly corresponds to TRBD1 (5 bases). CDR1 and CDR2 from the germline V gene are SGHAT and FQNNGV. The CDR3 totals 12 residues. Trimming shortened V by 5 bases and J by 4 bases, and 8 bases separated the two germline ends. The CDR3 reads CASSPGLTEAFF. CDR3 sequence (DNA): TGTGCCAGCAGCCCGGGACTCACTGAAGCTTTCTTT. Full variable domain (remainder filled in from reference TRBV11-2 and TRBJ1-1): EAGVAQSPRYKIIEKRQSVAFWCNPISGHATLYWYQQILGQGPKLLIQFQNNGVVDDSQLPKDRFSAERLKGVDSTLKIQPAKLEDSAVYLCASSPGLTEAFFGQGTRLTVV.

The chain links TRBV9 to TRBJ2-1, with D possibly being TRBD2 (7 bases). The CDR3 totals 15 residues. Trimming stripped 0 bases from V and 4 bases from J, with 11 bases between. The germline V gene has CDR1 SGDLS and CDR2 YYNGEE. The DNA for the CDR3 is TGTGCCAGCAGCGTAGAGGGGGGGGCTTACAATGAGCAGTTCTTC. This encodes CASSVEGGAYNEQFF.

This clone was seen a single time. This CDR3 is CASSQDVARGGTYEQYF. CDR3 sequence (DNA): TGTGCCAGCAGCCAAGATGTGGCGCGCGGGGGCACCTACGAGCAGTACTTC. The V gene is TRBV4-2, the J gene TRBJ2-7, with D possibly matching TRBD2 (7 bases). The length of the CDR3 is 17 residues. Germline-derived CDR1 and CDR2 are LGHNA and YNFKEQ. The V end was cut by 0 bases, the J end by 2 bases, with 17 bases between.

The chain has TRBV19 and TRBJ1-2, with D maybe TRBD1 (6 bases). V dropped 1 base and J dropped 6 bases, with 9 bases sitting between them. This CDR3 is 13 amino acids long. Germline V gene data show CDR1 as LNHDA and CDR2 as SQIVND (reference sequence). In DNA, the CDR3 is TGTGCCAGTAGTATAGGAGCAGGGGATGGCTACACCTTC. Its translation: CASSIGAGDGYTF.

The chain recombines TRBV5-1 with TRBJ1-2; D unresolved. The CDR3 extends over 16 amino acids. Trimming shortened V by 4 bases and J by 8 bases, and 24 bases separated the two germline ends. CDR1 is SGHRS, CDR2 YFSETQ, per germline. The CDR3 is CASSPFSTRRGEGYTF. The DNA of the CDR3 is TGCGCCAGCAGCCCTTTCTCTACAAGGCGGGGAGAAGGCTACACCTTC.

This clone was seen more than once but under ten times. The rearrangement links TRBV11-3 to TRBJ2-1, with 8 bases matching TRBD2. J lost 4 bases, V lost 4 bases, and 6 bases had no gene match. This CDR3 comprises 15 residues. Germline V lookup: CDR1 SGHNT, CDR2 YENEEA. CDR3 nucleotides: TGTGCCAGCAGCTCCTCTAGCGGGTGGTACAATGAGCAGTTCTTC. It is translated as CASSSSSGWYNEQFF.

This clone was picked up a small number of times. This chain joins TRBV10-3 and TRBJ1-1; 11 bases match TRBD1. The CDR3 is 16 residues long. Germline CDR1 ENHRY, CDR2 SYGVKD. Germline trimming cut 1 base from V and 3 bases from J; bases unmatched to any gene: 4. CDR3 bases: TGTGCCATCAGTGAGTTTGGACAGGGGGCTTACACTGAAGCTTTCTTT. Translation gives CAISEFGQGAYTEAFF.

In DNA form, the CDR3 reads TGTGCCACCTCTCCAATAAACACCTACACTGAAGCTTTCTTT. Residues: CATSPINTYTEAFF. The chain carries TRBV19 and TRBJ1-1; unclear D gene. Deletions cut 10 bases from V and 3 bases from J, with 18 bases between. The CDR3 loop spans 14 amino acids. Germline-derived CDR1 and CDR2 are LNHDA and SQIVND (reference sequence).

This clone was observed a single time. V and J are TRBV18 and TRBJ1-1; a weak D match, TRBD1 (5 bases). CDR1 KGHSH and CDR2 LQKENI come from the germline V gene. Trimming pared 2 bases from V and 1 base from J, leaving 11 bases between. This CDR3 spans 15 amino acids. In nucleotides, the CDR3 is TGTGCCAGCTCACCATCTCGGGACTCGAACACTGAAGCTTTCTTT. Encoded protein: CASSPSRDSNTEAFF.

The V and J genes are TRBV7-2 and TRBJ1-1; 9 bases map to TRBD1. The V gene end was trimmed by 5 bases and the J gene end by 4 bases; junction bases not matched to a gene: 14. This CDR3 has 17 amino acids. Germline values: CDR1 SGHTA, CDR2 FQGNSA. CDR3 nucleotide sequence: TGTGCCAGCAGCCCAACCGCTACAGGGGGCGGGGGCACTGAAGCTTTCTTT. It specifies CASSPTATGGGGTEAFF. Variable domain in full (rest from reference TRBV7-2 and TRBJ1-1): GAGVSQSPSNKVTEKGKDVELRCDPISGHTALYWYRQSLGQGLEFLIYFQGNSAPDKSGLPSDRFSAERTGGSVSTLTIQRTQQEDSAVYLCASSPTATGGGGTEAFFGQGTRLTVV.

The CDR3 here is CASTDQQGRATDTQYF. CDR3 DNA: TGCGCCAGCACCGACCAACAGGGGCGTGCCACAGATACGCAGTATTTT. This chain links TRBV10-2 with TRBJ2-3, with 7 bases matching TRBD1. J gave up 2 bases and V 7 bases, and 12 bases lay outside the gene matches. The CDR3 is 16 amino acids. Germline CDR1 reads WSHSY; CDR2 reads SAAADI.

This rearrangement joins TRBV15 to TRBJ2-7; a possible D gene is TRBD2 (6 bases). The CDR3 totals 16 residues. Germline CDR1 reads LNHNV; CDR2 reads YYDKDF (reference sequence). Trimming removed 2 bases at V and 3 bases at J, with 17 bases between. CDR3 residues: CATSRLGRISVYEQYF. The CDR3 nucleotides read TGTGCCACCAGCAGACTCGGGAGAATATCAGTCTACGAGCAGTACTTC.

The rearrangement uses TRBV29-1 and TRBJ1-4, with TRBD1 matching 7 bases. Germline CDR1 and CDR2: SQVTM and ANQGSEA. The CDR3 extends over 15 amino acids. V lost 1 base to trimming and J lost 4 bases; unmatched junction nucleotides: 6. This CDR3 is CSVEVKGADNEKLFF. In DNA, the CDR3 is TGCAGCGTTGAAGTGAAGGGGGCAGATAATGAAAAACTGTTTTTT.

The chain links TRBV2 to TRBJ1-2; a possible D gene is TRBD1 (6 bases). CDR3 length: 16 residues. V was trimmed by 1 base and J by 1 base, leaving 13 bases between them. Germline V gene sequence: CDR1 SNHLY, CDR2 FYNNEI. The CDR3 DNA sequence: TGTGCCAGCAGTGAAGATGGACAGCCTTTTAACTATGGCTACACCTTC. Protein product: CASSEDGQPFNYGYTF.